One sample yielded the 2 T cell receptor beta chains listed below, sequenced in a study of T cell changes during pregnancy in multiple sclerosis. The repertoire was sequenced with immunoSEQ multiplex PCR; TCRdb's copy has only in-frame clones and lacks some. The sample lists about 120,000 clones, around nine tenths occurring once. The material was peripheral blood, obtained in the third trimester of pregnancy. The receptors stem from a female donor with multiple sclerosis, enrolled in a pregnancy study.

This chain connects TRBV7-6 to TRBJ2-7; 8 nucleotides line up with TRBD1. The germline CDR1 and CDR2 sequences are SGHVS and FNYEAQ. This CDR3 region has 13 residues. The trim removed 1 base at V and 6 bases at J, leaving 2 bases unmatched. CDR3 sequence: CASSLEDRVEQYF. In DNA, the CDR3 is TGTGCCAGCAGCTTAGAGGACAGGGTCGAGCAGTACTTC.

This chain links TRBV29-1 with TRBJ1-5, with D hard to call. Germline CDR1 SQVTM, CDR2 ANQGSEA. The CDR3 extends over 12 amino acids. V gave up 4 bases and J gave up 5 bases, with 9 bases separating them. The CDR3 region has the DNA TGCAGCGTTGGTGAGTTAGATCAGCCCCAGCATTTT. Its protein is CSVGELDQPQHF.